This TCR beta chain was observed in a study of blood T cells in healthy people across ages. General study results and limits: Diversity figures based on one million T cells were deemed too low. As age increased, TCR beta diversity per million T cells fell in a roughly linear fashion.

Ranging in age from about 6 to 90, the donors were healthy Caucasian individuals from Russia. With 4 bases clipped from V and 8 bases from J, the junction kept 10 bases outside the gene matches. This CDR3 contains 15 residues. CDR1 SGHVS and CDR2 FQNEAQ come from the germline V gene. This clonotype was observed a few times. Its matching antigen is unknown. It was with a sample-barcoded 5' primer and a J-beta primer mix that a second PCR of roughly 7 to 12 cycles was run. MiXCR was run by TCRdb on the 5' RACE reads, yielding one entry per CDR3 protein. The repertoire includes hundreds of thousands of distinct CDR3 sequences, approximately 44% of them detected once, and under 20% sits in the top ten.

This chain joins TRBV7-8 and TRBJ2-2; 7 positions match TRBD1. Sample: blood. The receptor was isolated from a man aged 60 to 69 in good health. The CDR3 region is CASSSRDRFEGELFF. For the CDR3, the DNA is TGTGCCAGCAGCTCACGGGACAGATTCGAAGGGGAGCTGTTTTTT.